The sequence of this T cell receptor beta chain was determined in a study of T cells after yellow fever vaccination. Looking at the study overall: Fractions of low cell number were prepared using SMART-Seq v4 Ultra Low Input. Study-level findings and limits: When the response was secondary, it was weaker but reached its peak faster, day 5 versus 15.

Many counts were recorded for this clonotype. The antigen is unknown. The V end was cut by 2 bases, the J end by 5 bases, with 9 bases between. The CDR3 has 13 residues. 5'RACE template switching produced TCR cDNA carrying a universal primer site and UMIs. TCRdb re-called the 5' RACE reads with MiXCR, one entry per CDR3 protein. The sample has roughly 170,000 distinct CDR3 sequences, approximately 6.2% seen once; the top ten hold 2.5% to 3.5%. The chain recombines TRBV12-3 or TRBV12-4 with TRBJ2-5; D is undetermined. The sequenced sample was CD4+ T cells sorted from PBMCs, obtained on the day of the first yellow fever vaccination. The clonotype comes from a man younger than 30 who received the YFV17D yellow fever vaccine. CDR3 in amino acids: CASSLIAWETQYF. The CDR3, as DNA: TGTGCCAGCAGTTTAATCGCCTGGGAGACCCAGTACTTC.